This T cell receptor beta chain was identified in a study of blood T cell repertoires in COVID-19 (TCRdb year 2020). Regarding the research as a whole: The collaborator samples originated in the United States, Italy and Spain and spanned the acute and convalescent phases of COVID-19. The material from the prospective study consisted of cDNA or gDNA derived from T cells, B-cell-depleted T cells, or PBMCs. Deeply sampled blood TCRbeta repertoires from subjects exposed to, actively infected with, or recovered from COVID-19 were included in the dataset. The repertoires were released in a freely available public database meant as a resource for research on the immune response to SARS-CoV-2. The samples were drawn from the first 160 participants of the ongoing ImmuneRACE study and from 950 to 1,500 subjects provided by 6 global collaborators. Sample metadata almost always included a de-identified subject ID, COVID-19 status, age in years and sex. Where HLA class I and class II types were available, the types were taken from metadata supplied by the sample provider, not from assay-based typing.

The immunoSEQ Assay, a bias-controlled multiplex PCR, was used to amplify TCRbeta CDR3 regions from genomic DNA. Per the original workflow: The number of nucleated cells in each sample was estimated from the amplification of reference gene primers within the assay. To quantify the absolute abundance of each unique TCRbeta CDR3 rearrangement, sequence reads were collapsed and filtered. For each sample, productive Simpson clonality was calculated by taking the square root of Simpson's diversity index across productive rearrangements. What TCRdb holds here is the immuneACCESS table cut down to in-frame rearrangements. Part of the clones is not present; checked against another copy, under half of the missing clones reflect an unresolved V gene, and the others are unexplained. V and J calls and clone size are copied from that table; D and trimming were computed from the DNA. Across this sample there are approximately 400,000 clones, with over 80% seen only once. The ten largest make up less than 6% of the sample.

Details on this clone: Its antigen has not been determined. Per-nucleotide qualities are absent, and no much larger clonotype sits a single base away.

What the work shows at the level of the full study, not this receptor alone: Clinical and demographic metadata were provided uncurated, with the amount varying by source and participant.

Participants in the prospective study were aged about 18 to 89 years, lived in about two dozen United States geographic areas, and enrolled through a virtual design. Cohort assignment in the prospective study relied on participant-reported clinical history from a screening survey and a study questionnaire. Recovered participants in ImmuneRACE Cohort 3 were defined by two consecutive negative NP/OP PCR tests, clearance by a healthcare professional, or resolution of symptoms. Each participant in the prospective study had whole blood, serum and a nasopharyngeal or oropharyngeal swab collected by mobile phlebotomists. Participants in the prospective study had the option to provide additional blood draws and questionnaires over a roughly 2-month period. Before DNA extraction, prospective study blood samples were shipped either frozen or at room temperature. Taken from cysteine to phenylalanine, the CDR3 has 16 residues. Left in the record is the CDR3 DNA by itself, 48 bases read in frame from the first base. CDR1 and CDR2, looked up from the germline V gene, are SGHTA and FQGNSA. The V and J ends are trimmed by 0 bases and 15 bases, leaving 24 bases between them.

Source material: PBMCs or T cells enriched from blood (not recorded which). The TCR was taken from a woman aged 45 to 65 who had recovered from COVID-19. The sequence is built from TRBV7-2 and TRBJ2-1; TRBD2 is a possible D gene, resting on 6 matching bases. The CDR3 region: CASSLAQSSSGGIWFF. The DNA sequence is TGTGCCAGCAGCTTAGCCCAGTCCTCGTCCGGGGGTATTTGGTTCTTC. Reference TRBV7-2 and TRBJ2-1 genes cover what lies past the CDR3, so the full variable domain is GAGVSQSPSNKVTEKGKDVELRCDPISGHTALYWYRQSLGQGLEFLIYFQGNSAPDKSGLPSDRFSAERTGGSVSTLTIQRTQQEDSAVYLCASSLAQSSSGGIWFFGPGTRLTVL.